The 31 T cell receptor beta chains given below trace back to one sample, sequenced in a study of molecular identifiers for immune sequencing clone quantification. One entry per CDR3 protein results from TCRdb running MiXCR on the PCR reads. The sample consists of hundreds of thousands of distinct CDR3 sequences, 25% of them appearing once. Sample: naive CD8+ T cells from blood, with Jurkat cell RNA spiked in. Subset meaning: FACS-sorted CD8+CD4-CCR7+CD45RA+ naive T cells. These receptors came from a human donor in good health. Some libraries in this study had Jurkat cell RNA spiked in.

On this clonotype itself: It may be a read error: a sequence one base away is much more abundant. CDR3 region: CASRPVGSNPPQHF. The CDR3, as DNA: TGTGCCAGCAGGCCTGTAGGTAGCAATCCGCCCCAGCATTTT. The chain joins TRBV12-3 or TRBV12-4 to TRBJ1-5; D remains ambiguous. The CDR3 has 14 amino acids.

This sequence joins TRBV20-1 and TRBJ2-1; D may correspond to TRBD1 or TRBD2 (6 bases each). Germline V gives CDR1 DFQATT, CDR2 SNEGSKA (reference sequence). The V gene lost 5 bases and the J gene lost 2 bases, with 19 bases spanning the gap. This CDR3 spans 16 amino acids. CDR3 nucleotide sequence: TGCAGTGCTGGGGGGCTCCACAGGGAACCCTACAATGAGCAGTTCTTC. This sequence encodes CSAGGLHREPYNEQFF.

This clonotype was observed at least ten times. The V gene is TRBV9, the J gene TRBJ2-5, with unresolved D. The V end lost 4 bases, the J end lost 4 bases, and 17 bases lay between the germline ends. Germline assignment: CDR1 SGDLS and CDR2 YYNGEE. The CDR3 covers 15 residues. For the CDR3, the DNA is TGTGCCAGCAGCATACAAGACGGTGGACGAGAGACCCAGTACTTC. Its protein is CASSIQDGGRETQYF.

This clonotype has at least ten counts. The chain is built from TRBV2 and TRBJ2-1, with TRBD2 identical over 10 bases. The junction had 2 bases not matched to a gene; V was cut back by 1 base and J by 5 bases. The CDR3 is 15 residues long. The germline CDR1 and CDR2 sequences are SNHLY and FYNNEI. The CDR3 spells CASSEELAGNNEQFF. The CDR3 nucleotides are TGTGCCAGCAGTGAAGAACTAGCGGGGAACAATGAGCAGTTCTTC.

This clonotype was recorded many times. J is TRBJ2-7 and V is TRBV30, with D tentatively TRBD2 (5 bases). Germline V gene data show CDR1 as GTSNPN and CDR2 as SVGIG (reference sequence). The CDR3 length is 13 residues. Trimming left V 0 bases short and J 6 bases short, with 12 bases between. CDR3 nucleotide sequence: TGTGCCTGGAGTGTATTACTAGGTCGCGAGCAGTACTTC. Protein sequence: CAWSVLLGREQYF.

In regard to this clonotype: This sequence may be a read error, since a much larger clone differs from it by one base. This rearrangement joins TRBV7-2 to TRBJ2-4; 10 bases match TRBD2. Germline CDR1 reads SGHTA; CDR2 reads FQGNSA. V shed 3 bases and J 5 bases; nucleotides not matched to a gene: 7. The CDR3 spans 16 residues. The DNA of the CDR3 is TGTGCCAGCAGCTTTTCGACTAGCGGGTCCCAAAACATTCAGTACTTC. Translated, it gives CASSFSTSGSQNIQYF.

The rearrangement joins TRBV15 to TRBJ2-5; tentatively, D is TRBD2 (5 bases). There are 14 residues in the CDR3. V was cut by 3 bases and J by 2 bases, with 10 bases left in between. From germline, CDR1 is LNHNV and CDR2 YYDKDF (reference sequence). CDR3 nucleotide sequence: TGTGCCACCAGCAGCCCTCCGGGACAAGAGACCCAGTACTTC. Translation: CATSSPPGQETQYF.

This chain connects TRBV27 to TRBJ2-7, with TRBD2 matching over 9 bases. Per the germline V gene, CDR1 is MNHEY and CDR2 is SMNVEV (reference sequence). The CDR3 sequence is 15 residues long. Trimming took 3 bases from V and 2 from J; bases not matched to a gene: 5. The chain's CDR3 is CASSFAASGTYEQYF. Here the CDR3 DNA reads TGTGCCAGCAGTTTTGCGGCTAGCGGGACCTACGAGCAGTACTTC.

Details on this clonotype: This clone may be a read error of a much larger clone one base away. The chain recombines TRBV29-1 with TRBJ2-2; 9 bases match TRBD2. Per the germline V gene, CDR1 is SQVTM and CDR2 is ANQGSEA. There are 14 residues in the CDR3. The CDR3 is CSVDVAGDTGEQFF. CDR3 sequence (DNA): TGCAGCGTTGATGTAGCGGGAGACACCGGGGAGCAGTTTTTT.

This clonotype was observed a handful of times. This rearrangement joins TRBV27 to TRBJ2-5; D is uncertain. Trimming removed 4 bases at V and 3 bases at J, with 15 bases between. The CDR3 is 15 residues long. Germline V gene lookup returns CDR1 MNHEY and CDR2 SMNVEV (reference sequence). CDR3 bases: TGTGCCAGCAGTTCATCGGTCCGGACCGAAGAGACCCAGTACTTC. It specifies CASSSSVRTEETQYF.

This clonotype showed up many times. The chain is built from TRBV20-1 and TRBJ2-7, with 9 bases aligning to TRBD2. This CDR3 spans 12 amino acids. Germline-derived CDR1 and CDR2 are DFQATT and SNEGSKA (reference sequence). Unmatched junction bases numbered 7, after V lost 6 bases and J lost 7 bases. CDR3: CSARGLAGEQYF. CDR3 DNA sequence: TGCAGTGCCAGGGGACTAGCTGGGGAGCAGTACTTC.

This sequence joins TRBV7-9 and TRBJ2-7; TRBD1 agrees at 9 bases. The length of the CDR3 is 17 residues. The V and J ends lost 0 bases and 4 bases, in that order; junction bases with no gene match: 10. The germline CDR1 and CDR2 sequences are SEHNR and FQNEAQ (reference sequence). This CDR3 is CASSLALGTGSSYEQYF. The DNA for the CDR3 is TGTGCCAGCAGCTTAGCGTTGGGGACAGGGTCCTCGTACGAGCAGTACTTC.

CDR3 in amino acids: CASSLAVRGGRAEAFF. The CDR3 DNA reads TGTGCCAGCAGTTTGGCGGTTAGGGGCGGGAGGGCCGAAGCTTTCTTT. This chain connects TRBV28 to TRBJ1-1, with D possibly being TRBD1 (5 bases). Trimming removed 3 bases from V and 8 bases from J, with 22 bases in between. The germline gives CDR1 MDHEN, CDR2 SYDVKM. This CDR3 is built from 16 residues.

On this clonotype: A read error may explain this, as a much larger clone is one base away. The rearrangement links TRBV25-1 to TRBJ1-5; 7 bases fit TRBD1. The CDR3 spans 15 residues. Germline V gene lookup returns CDR1 MGHDK and CDR2 SYGVNS. The CDR3 sequence: CARSELGTDDQPQHF. The CDR3, as DNA: TGTGCCCGCAGTGAACTCGGGACAGATGATCAGCCCCAGCATTTT.

This clonotype was observed many times. The V call is TRBV6-5, the J call TRBJ1-1; no clear D. There are 13 residues in the CDR3. Germline loops: CDR1 MNHEY, CDR2 SVGAGI. V lost 0 bases to trimming and J lost 5 bases, with 7 bases between them. The chain's CDR3 is CASSYSVGTEAFF. CDR3 nucleotide sequence: TGTGCCAGCAGTTACTCTGTGGGGACTGAAGCTTTCTTT.

This clonotype was counted a few times. This chain uses TRBV20-1 with TRBJ1-1; no definite D call. The CDR3 is 15 amino acids. Trimming removed 6 bases from V and 0 bases from J, with 17 bases in between. Germline V lookup: CDR1 DFQATT, CDR2 SNEGSKA (reference sequence). The CDR3: CSAKIGYALNTEAFF. CDR3 DNA sequence: TGCAGTGCCAAGATAGGGTACGCCTTGAACACTGAAGCTTTCTTT.

This clonotype has at least ten counts. V gene TRBV4-2 combines with J gene TRBJ2-3, with D perhaps matching TRBD2 (6 bases). V was pared by 0 bases and J by 6 bases, with 19 bases between. Germline V gene sequence: CDR1 LGHNA, CDR2 YNFKEQ. The CDR3 consists of 17 residues. DNA for the CDR3: TGTGCCAGCAGCCAAGACCCGACTACGGGGGTAGCTGATACGCAGTATTTT. This encodes CASSQDPTTGVADTQYF.

This clonotype occurred a few times. The CDR3 ends on some other residue instead of the conserved phenylalanine or tryptophan, so this is likely a read error. The chain uses TRBV7-3 and TRBJ2-3; 8 bases match TRBD1. J was trimmed by 0 bases and V by 6 bases; bases with no gene match: 5. The CDR3 has 15 residues. Per germline, CDR1 SGHTA and CDR2 FQGTGA. DNA for the CDR3: TGTGCCAGCAGTTTGACAGGGGTTAGCACAGATACGCAGTATCTT. Amino acids: CASSLTGVSTDTQYL.

This clonotype was detected many times. V is TRBV20-1 and J is TRBJ1-5, with D uncertain. V was pared by 0 bases and J by 4 bases, with 10 bases between. The CDR3 is made up of 14 amino acids. The V gene's germline CDR1 is DFQATT and CDR2 SNEGSKA (reference sequence). The CDR3 sequence is CSARDGGGNQPQHF. In DNA, the CDR3 is TGCAGTGCTAGAGATGGCGGAGGGAATCAGCCCCAGCATTTT.

This clonotype showed up just a few times. V gene TRBV6-2 or TRBV6-3 combines with J gene TRBJ2-5; 12 bases fit TRBD2. Germline CDR1 MNHEY, CDR2 SVGEGT. Trimming removed 6 bases from V and 6 bases from J; junction bases left unmatched: 14. The CDR3 covers 17 residues. In nucleotides, the CDR3 is TGTGCCAGCAGCCAAGGGCGGACTAGCGGGACGGGAAAGACCCAGTACTTC. Residues: CASSQGRTSGTGKTQYF.

The sample holds a few counts of this clonotype. This chain connects TRBV9 to TRBJ1-6; possible D gene TRBD1, 5 bases. The CDR3 extends over 14 amino acids. CDR1 and CDR2 (germline): SGDLS, YYNGEE. V shed 2 bases and J shed 7 bases, with 10 bases lying between them. As DNA, the CDR3 is TGTGCCAGCAGCGTCGGACACGGCAATTCACCCCTCCACTTT. It translates to CASSVGHGNSPLHF.

In this sample, this clonotype turned up many times. The rearrangement uses TRBV7-9 and TRBJ2-7; weak D call: TRBD1 (6 bases). The CDR3 length is 14 residues. The V end was cut by 5 bases, the J end by 2 bases, with 13 bases between. Germline CDR1 SEHNR, CDR2 FQNEAQ (reference sequence). The CDR3 spells CASSGNRAPYEQYF. The CDR3 coding sequence is TGTGCCAGCAGCGGGAACAGGGCACCCTACGAGCAGTACTTC.

In this sample, this clonotype turned up many times. The chain combines TRBV5-4 with TRBJ2-3; D gene uncertain. The CDR3 consists of 14 residues. Germline CDR1 and CDR2: SGHNT and YYREEE (reference sequence). V lost 0 bases to trimming and J lost 4 bases, with 9 bases between them. The DNA of the CDR3 is TGTGCCAGCAGCTTGGGGCTAGATCCAGATACGCAGTATTTT. As protein: CASSLGLDPDTQYF.

This clonotype was counted at least ten times. V and J are TRBV10-3 and TRBJ2-2; D ambiguous. This CDR3 has 14 residues. In germline, CDR1 is ENHRY, CDR2 SYGVKD. Trimming removed 2 bases from V and 0 bases from J, with 4 bases in between. In DNA, the CDR3 is TGTGCCATCAGTGAGCTCCCGAACACCGGGGAGCTGTTTTTT. Protein sequence: CAISELPNTGELFF.

In this sample, this clonotype turned up many times. The rearrangement joins TRBV29-1 to TRBJ1-1, with a possible D match to TRBD1 (5 bases). Between the trimmed V and J ends, which lost 6 bases and 1 base, there was a span of 15 bases. Germline CDR1 and CDR2: SQVTM and ANQGSEA. CDR3 length: 14 residues. The CDR3 bases are TGCAGCGTCCACAGACCCGGGGCGAACACTGAAGCTTTCTTT. Protein product: CSVHRPGANTEAFF.

This clonotype was observed many times. This chain uses TRBV4-3 with TRBJ1-5; possibly TRBD1 for D (5 bases). Germline V lookup: CDR1 LGHNA, CDR2 YSLEER. This CDR3 has 17 residues. The V end lost 0 bases, the J end lost 0 bases, and 12 bases lay between the germline ends. This chain's CDR3 is CASSQDWQGHSNQPQHF. The CDR3 DNA reads as TGCGCCAGCAGCCAAGACTGGCAGGGCCATAGCAATCAGCCCCAGCATTTT.

The chain is built from TRBV19 and TRBJ2-7, with D hard to call. Germline CDR1 LNHDA, CDR2 SQIVND (reference sequence). This CDR3 has 14 residues. V was pared by 8 bases and J by 0 bases, with 14 bases between. The CDR3 coding sequence is TGTGCCAGTGATGAGCAGCCAGGCTCCTACGAGCAGTACTTC. It is translated as CASDEQPGSYEQYF.

Concerning this clonotype: Compared with germline, one end of the junction differs, possibly owing to a read error. The chain uses TRBV27 and TRBJ1-5; D not certain. The CDR3 extends over 14 amino acids. CDR1 and CDR2 (germline): MNHEY, SMNVEV (reference sequence). The CDR3 DNA follows: TGTGCCAGCAGTCCCGGGCCTTGGCATCCGCCCCCGCATTTT. It is translated as CASSPGPWHPPPHF.

With respect to this clonotype: It is likely a read error, because the conserved phenylalanine at the end of the CDR3 is missing. This chain joins TRBV19 and TRBJ1-5; D is ambiguous. CDR3 size: 16 residues. Germline V gene data show CDR1 as LNHDA and CDR2 as SQIVND (reference sequence). The ends were cut back, 3 bases at V and 4 bases at J, with 16 bases in the middle. The CDR3 region is CASSMGSAGLNQPQHS. CDR3 in DNA: TGTGCCAGTAGTATGGGGTCGGCGGGCCTGAATCAGCCCCAGCATTCT.

This clonotype occurred a few times. The chain links TRBV10-3 to TRBJ2-5, with TRBD2 matching 10 bases. The CDR3 runs to 15 residues. Trimming removed 0 bases from V and 4 bases from J; junction bases left unmatched: 2. CDR1 and CDR2 from the germline V gene are ENHRY and SYGVKD. The CDR3 protein is CAISESASGGETQYF. The CDR3 region has the DNA TGTGCCATCAGTGAGTCGGCTAGCGGGGGAGAGACCCAGTACTTC.

J is TRBJ1-5 and V is TRBV4-1; D uncertain. CDR3 size: 15 residues. Germline lookup yields CDR1 MGHRA and CDR2 YSYEKL. The ends were cut back, 2 bases at V and 4 bases at J, with 12 bases in the middle. The CDR3: CASSQIVRGNQPQHF. CDR3 nucleotide sequence: TGCGCCAGCAGCCAAATAGTTAGAGGGAATCAGCCCCAGCATTTT.